Listed below are T cell receptor beta chains from one sample, sequenced in a study of shared clonotypes between healthy human individuals. Measured with immunoSEQ multiplex PCR; TCRdb has only the in-frame clones, and not every one. The sample contains about a million clones, 70% to 80% of which appear only once. The specimen was memory CD4+ T cells from PBMCs. These receptor sequences come from a man younger than 30 in good health. Some clones in this sample may be carry-over from other donors' samples. The conserved cysteine and the conserved F or W are not part of the CDR3 here.

v_gene: TRBV5-1
CDR3aa: ASRIQGGADTQY

v_gene: TRBV5-1
CDR3aa: ASSGLPTDTQY

v_gene: TRBV6-1
CDR3aa: ASSEVGLRETQY

v_gene: TRBV20-1
CDR3aa: SATARMSQF

v_gene: TRBV7-9
CDR3aa: ASRRDRADES

v_gene: TRBV5-4
CDR3aa: ASSPTPQGLKETQY

v_gene: TRBV4-3
CDR3aa: ASSHSGGRTGELF

v_gene: TRBV7-9
CDR3aa: ASSYSPATEAF

v_gene: TRBV7-6
CDR3aa: ASSLGTGFGEKLF

v_gene: TRBV21-1
CDR3aa: ASSADRMNTEAF

v_gene: TRBV14
CDR3aa: ASSPTSSGRAHGDTQY

v_gene: TRBV30
CDR3aa: AWNKIAGVDEQY

v_gene: TRBV28
CDR3aa: ASSSPAGGRETQY

v_gene: TRBV28
CDR3aa: ASRTGFRGQPQH

v_gene: TRBV5-4
CDR3aa: ASSLAGGENIQY